This TCR beta chain appears in the sequencing data of a study of blood T cell repertoires in COVID-19 (dated by TCRdb to about 2020). The study in broad terms: Samples covering the acute and convalescent phases of COVID-19 were provided by collaborators in the United States, Italy and Spain. The material from the prospective study consisted of cDNA or gDNA derived from T cells, B-cell-depleted T cells, or PBMCs. Subjects who had been exposed to COVID-19, were actively infected with it, or had recovered from it provided the deeply sampled blood TCRbeta repertoires that made up the dataset. The repertoires were released in a freely available public database meant as a resource for research on the immune response to SARS-CoV-2. Samples were obtained from the ongoing ImmuneRACE study (first 160 participants) and from 950 to 1,500 subjects provided by 6 global collaborators. Sample metadata almost always included a de-identified subject ID, COVID-19 status, age in years and sex. Where available, HLA class I and class II types were taken from metadata supplied by the sample provider and were not determined by assay-based typing. Study-wide findings and limitations: Clinical and demographic metadata were provided uncurated, with the amount varying by source and participant.

Trimming leaves V shorter by 6 bases and J shorter by 3 bases, with the junction holding 8 bases beyond the gene matches. Taken from the germline V gene (reference sequence), the CDR1 and CDR2 loops are GTSNPN and SVGIG. The CDR3 runs 14 amino acids, cysteine and phenylalanine included. The retained sequence is limited to the CDR3, 42 bases, with the frame set at the first base. The immunoSEQ Assay, a bias-controlled multiplex PCR, was used to amplify TCRbeta CDR3 regions from genomic DNA. On the authors' methods: Nucleated cell counts per sample were estimated from amplification of reference gene primers within the assay. Sequence reads were collapsed and filtered to measure the absolute abundance of every unique TCRbeta CDR3 rearrangement. For each sample, productive Simpson clonality was calculated by taking the square root of Simpson's diversity index across productive rearrangements. The table comes from immuneACCESS by way of TCRdb, which keeps in-frame sequences with V and J called. Part of the clones is missing from these tables; in studies checked, under half for an unresolved V gene and the rest for unknown reasons. V and J calls and clone size are copied from that table; D and trimming were computed from the DNA. This sample gives roughly 80,000 clones in total; around four fifths of them show up just once. The biggest ten clones account for around a quarter of the sample.

Collaborating institutions collected whole blood in K2EDTA tubes following their own protocols. For TCRbeta analysis, collaborators shipped samples as frozen whole blood, isolated PBMCs, or DNA extracted from either of those sample types. This clone appeared a few times. The clone's antigen remains unknown. No base-level quality is on record; no much larger clone is a single base apart. The sequence came from a human donor in a cohort sampled during active COVID-19. The sample consisted of peripheral blood. The chain was built from TRBV30 and TRBJ1-3, with TRBD1 identical over 7 junction bases. The CDR3 corresponds to CACPTGVGGNTIYF. The sequence in DNA is TGTGCCTGCCCTACAGGGGTCGGTGGAAACACCATATATTTT. Where the CDR3 stops, the reference TRBV30 and TRBJ1-3 genes take over; the full variable domain is SQTIHQWPATLVQPVGSPLSLECTVEGTSNPNLYWYRQAAGRGLQLLFYSVGIGQISSEVPQNLSASRPQDRQFILSSKKLLLSDSGFYLCACPTGVGGNTIYFGEGSWLTVV.